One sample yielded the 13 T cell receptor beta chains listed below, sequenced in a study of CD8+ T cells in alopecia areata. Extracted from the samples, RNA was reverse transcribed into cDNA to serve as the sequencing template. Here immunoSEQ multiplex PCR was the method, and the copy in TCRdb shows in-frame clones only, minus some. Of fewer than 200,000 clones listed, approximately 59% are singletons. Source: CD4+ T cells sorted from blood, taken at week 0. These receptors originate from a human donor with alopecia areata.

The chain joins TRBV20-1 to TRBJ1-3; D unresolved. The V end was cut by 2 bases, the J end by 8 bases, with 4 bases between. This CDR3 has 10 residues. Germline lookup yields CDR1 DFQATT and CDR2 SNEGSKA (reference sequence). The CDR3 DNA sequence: TGCAGTGCTAGACTAGACACCATATATTTT. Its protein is CSARLDTIYF.

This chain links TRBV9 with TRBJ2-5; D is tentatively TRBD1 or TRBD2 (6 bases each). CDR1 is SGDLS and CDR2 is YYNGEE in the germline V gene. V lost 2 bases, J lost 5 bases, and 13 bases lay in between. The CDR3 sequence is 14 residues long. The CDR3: CASSVSRGAETQYF. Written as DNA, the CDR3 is TGTGCCAGCAGCGTCTCGAGGGGGGCCGAGACCCAGTACTTC.

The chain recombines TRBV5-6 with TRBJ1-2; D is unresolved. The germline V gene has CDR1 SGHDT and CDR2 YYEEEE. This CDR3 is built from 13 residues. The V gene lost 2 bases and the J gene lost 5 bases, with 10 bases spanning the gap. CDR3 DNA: TGTGCCAGCAGCTTAGATTCCGAATATGGCTACACCTTC. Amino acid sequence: CASSLDSEYGYTF.

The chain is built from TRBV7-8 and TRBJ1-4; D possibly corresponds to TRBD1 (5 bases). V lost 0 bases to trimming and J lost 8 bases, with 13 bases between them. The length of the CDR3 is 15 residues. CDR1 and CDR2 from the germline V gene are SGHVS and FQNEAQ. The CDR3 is CASSLAQGEREKLFF. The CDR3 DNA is TGTGCCAGCAGCTTAGCTCAGGGCGAGAGGGAAAAACTGTTTTTT.

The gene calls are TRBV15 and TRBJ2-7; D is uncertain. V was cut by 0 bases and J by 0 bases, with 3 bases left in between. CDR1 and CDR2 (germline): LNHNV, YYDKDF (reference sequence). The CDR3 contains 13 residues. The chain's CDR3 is CATSRDHSYEQYF. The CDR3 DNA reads TGTGCCACCAGCAGAGACCACTCCTACGAGCAGTACTTC.

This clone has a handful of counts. The CDR3: CASSLNGGGSADTQYF. The CDR3 bases are TGTGCCAGCAGTCTTAATGGGGGCGGAAGCGCAGATACGCAGTATTTT. The V gene is TRBV2, the J gene TRBJ2-3; D perhaps matches TRBD1 (6 bases). This CDR3 region has 16 residues. Deletions cut 5 bases from V and 4 bases from J, with 19 bases between. Per germline, CDR1 SNHLY and CDR2 FYNNEI.

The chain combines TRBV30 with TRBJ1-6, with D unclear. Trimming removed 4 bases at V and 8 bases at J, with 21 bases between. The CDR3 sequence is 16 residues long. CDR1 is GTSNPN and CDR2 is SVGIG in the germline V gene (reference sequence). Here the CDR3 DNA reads TGTGCCTGGAAACATGTCAGACGGTTGCGTGATTCACCCCTCCACTTT. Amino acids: CAWKHVRRLRDSPLHF.

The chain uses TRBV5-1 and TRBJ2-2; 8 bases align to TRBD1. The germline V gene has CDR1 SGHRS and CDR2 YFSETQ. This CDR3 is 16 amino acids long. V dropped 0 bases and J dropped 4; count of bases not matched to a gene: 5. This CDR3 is CASSLAIQGGTGELFF. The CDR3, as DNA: TGCGCCAGCAGCTTGGCCATACAGGGGGGCACCGGGGAGCTGTTTTTT.

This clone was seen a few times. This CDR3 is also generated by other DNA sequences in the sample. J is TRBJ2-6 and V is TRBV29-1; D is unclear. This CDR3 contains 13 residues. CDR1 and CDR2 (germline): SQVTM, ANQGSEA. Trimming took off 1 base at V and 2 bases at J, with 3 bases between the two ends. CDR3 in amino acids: CSVEGAGANVLTF. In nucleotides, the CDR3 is TGCAGCGTTGAAGGGGCTGGGGCCAACGTCCTGACTTTC. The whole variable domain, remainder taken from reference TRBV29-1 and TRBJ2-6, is SAVISQKPSRDICQRGTSLTIQCQVDSQVTMMFWYRQQPGQSLTLIATANQGSEATYESGFVIDKFPISRPNLTFSTLTVSNMSPEDSSIYLCSVEGAGANVLTFGAGSRLTVL.

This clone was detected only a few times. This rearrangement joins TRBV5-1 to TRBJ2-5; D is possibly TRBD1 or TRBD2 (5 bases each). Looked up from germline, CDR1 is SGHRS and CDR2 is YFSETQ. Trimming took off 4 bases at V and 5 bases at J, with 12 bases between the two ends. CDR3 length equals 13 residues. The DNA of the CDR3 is TGCGCCAGCAGCACCGGGGCGGTGGAGACCCAGTACTTC. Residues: CASSTGAVETQYF.

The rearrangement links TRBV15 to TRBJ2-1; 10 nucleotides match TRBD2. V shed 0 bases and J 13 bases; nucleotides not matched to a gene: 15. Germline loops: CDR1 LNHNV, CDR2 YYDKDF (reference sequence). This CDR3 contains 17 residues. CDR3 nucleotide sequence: TGTGCCACCAGCAGAGATCTTGCGCGTCTAGCGGGGGATTCACAGTTCTTC. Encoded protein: CATSRDLARLAGDSQFF.

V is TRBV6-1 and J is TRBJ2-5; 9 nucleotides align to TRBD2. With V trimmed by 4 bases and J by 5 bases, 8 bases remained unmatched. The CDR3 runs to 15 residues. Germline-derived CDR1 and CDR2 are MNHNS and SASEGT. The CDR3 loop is CASSAVRGGEETQYF. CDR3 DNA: TGTGCCAGCAGTGCGGTGCGGGGGGGCGAGGAGACCCAGTACTTC.

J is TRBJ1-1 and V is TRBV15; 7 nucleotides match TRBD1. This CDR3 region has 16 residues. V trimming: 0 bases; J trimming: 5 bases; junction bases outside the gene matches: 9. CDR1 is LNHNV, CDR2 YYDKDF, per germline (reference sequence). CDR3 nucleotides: TGTGCCACCAGCAGAGACCCCCCAGGGGGAGGTACTGAAGCTTTCTTT. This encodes CATSRDPPGGGTEAFF.